Shown below are 15 T cell receptor beta chains from a single sample sequenced in a study of T cells in Graves' hyperthyroidism and ophthalmopathy. Template material for amplifying TCR beta CDR3 regions consisted of RNA transcripts. The TCR CDR3 first-round RT-PCR relied on the HTBI primer set. MiXCR, run by TCRdb on the multiplex PCR reads, gives a single entry per CDR3 protein. Among 750,000 to 950,000 distinct CDR3 sequences, roughly 40% were seen once, and the ten largest hold roughly 8.3%. Sequenced sample: blood. These TCRs come from a young man with Graves' hyperthyroidism.

This clonotype was observed many times. This may arise from a read error, as a much more abundant clone is one base away. The chain employs TRBV7-9 and TRBJ1-1; tentatively, D is TRBD1 (5 bases). Germline V lookup: CDR1 SEHNR, CDR2 FQNEAQ (reference sequence). The CDR3 has 12 amino acids. V was shortened by 5 bases and J by 3 bases, with 7 bases between the two germline ends. As DNA, the CDR3 is TGTGCCAGCAGCGCAGGGTACACTGAAGCTTTCTTT. The encoded protein is CASSAGYTEAFF.

This chain uses TRBV2 with TRBJ1-1; 9 bases are shared with TRBD1. Trimming cost V 6 bases and J 7 bases; bases outside gene matches: 9. CDR1 and CDR2 from the germline V gene are SNHLY and FYNNEI. The CDR3 totals 14 residues. The CDR3 protein is CASRKQGATNEAFF. The CDR3 nucleotides read TGTGCCAGCAGAAAACAGGGGGCAACTAATGAAGCTTTCTTT.

This clonotype was counted ten times or more. The rearrangement joins TRBV2 to TRBJ1-5; the D gene is possibly TRBD1 (5 bases). This CDR3 has 14 residues. Per the germline V gene, CDR1 is SNHLY and CDR2 is FYNNEI. V shed 6 bases and J shed 2 bases, with 11 bases lying between them. The CDR3 reads CASSPGPGNQPQHF. In DNA form, the CDR3 reads TGTGCCAGCAGCCCGGGGCCCGGCAATCAGCCCCAGCATTTT.

This clonotype showed up just a few times. The chain uses TRBV5-6 and TRBJ1-2; D not resolved. The germline V and J ends were trimmed by 4 bases and 8 bases, with 9 bases remaining between them. Germline V gene data show CDR1 as SGHDT and CDR2 as YYEEEE. CDR3 size: 11 residues. Written as DNA, the CDR3 is TGTGCCAGCAGCCATGGGGAGGGCTACACCTTC. It specifies CASSHGEGYTF.

J is TRBJ1-3 and V is TRBV5-4, with TRBD1 identical over 10 bases. The germline V gene has CDR1 SGHNT and CDR2 YYREEE (reference sequence). Germline trimming cut 2 bases from V and 3 bases from J; bases unmatched to any gene: 8. The CDR3 extends over 17 amino acids. DNA for the CDR3: TGTGCCAGCAGCTTTGGACAGGGGGAAGGCTTTGGAAACACCATATATTTT. This encodes CASSFGQGEGFGNTIYF.

The rearrangement joins TRBV11-2 to TRBJ1-2, with 7 nucleotides matching TRBD1. J lost 8 bases, V lost 3 bases, and 21 bases had no gene match. CDR1 is SGHAT, CDR2 FQNNGV, per germline. The CDR3 is 18 residues long. The CDR3 region has the DNA TGTGCCAGCAGCTTTGATGGGTCACCTCAACAGGGGAGGGACGGCTACACCTTC. Protein: CASSFDGSPQQGRDGYTF.

This clonotype has just one count. The chain employs TRBV4-1 and TRBJ2-2, with 8 bases that match TRBD1. This CDR3 has 15 amino acids. The V gene end was trimmed by 3 bases and the J gene end by 4 bases; junction bases not matched to a gene: 4. Germline loops: CDR1 MGHRA, CDR2 YSYEKL. This chain's CDR3 is CASSQGQDFTGELFF. The DNA of the CDR3 is TGCGCCAGCAGCCAGGGACAGGATTTCACCGGGGAGCTGTTTTTT.

The chain is built from TRBV7-3 and TRBJ1-2, with TRBD1 identical over 8 bases. CDR1 SGHTA and CDR2 FQGTGA come from the germline V gene. V dropped 5 bases and J dropped 4; count of bases not matched to a gene: 9. The CDR3 is made up of 15 amino acids. In nucleotides, the CDR3 is TGTGCCAGCAGCACAAGAGGACAGGGTACCTATGGCTACACCTTC. Its translation: CASSTRGQGTYGYTF.

This clonotype has ten or more counts. The chain employs TRBV24-1 and TRBJ2-5, with 10 positions matching TRBD1. Germline CDR1 KGHDR, CDR2 SFDVKD. The CDR3 spans 16 residues. Trimming removed 2 bases from V and 6 bases from J; junction bases left unmatched: 8. The CDR3 DNA sequence: TGTGCCACCAGTGATTGGGACAGGGGTTGGAGAAAGACCCAGTACTTC. This translates into CATSDWDRGWRKTQYF.

This clonotype was observed at least ten times. The rearrangement uses TRBV7-9 and TRBJ2-6; no clear D. The CDR3 covers 16 residues. From germline, CDR1 is SEHNR and CDR2 FQNEAQ (reference sequence). Trimming took off 4 bases at V and 2 bases at J, with 12 bases between the two ends. Here the CDR3 reads CASSSVPDTGANVLTF. As DNA, the CDR3 is TGTGCCAGCAGCTCGGTGCCCGATACTGGGGCCAACGTCCTGACTTTC.

This clonotype was seen more than once but under ten times. J is TRBJ2-7 and V is TRBV20-1; D is unresolved. Germline CDR1 is DFQATT and CDR2 is SNEGSKA (reference sequence). This CDR3 is built from 14 residues. V lost 0 bases and J lost 4, with 13 bases in between. The CDR3 spells CSAREQGFGYEQYF. DNA of the CDR3: TGCAGTGCTAGAGAACAAGGCTTCGGGTACGAGCAGTACTTC.

This clonotype was observed a few times. The CDR3 bases are TGCAGTACACAGGGGGCCCTCTATGGCTACACCTTC. It is translated as CSTQGALYGYTF. The V call is TRBV20-1, the J call TRBJ1-2, with 9 bases fitting TRBD1. The CDR3 is 12 residues long. Per the germline V gene, CDR1 is DFQATT and CDR2 is SNEGSKA (reference sequence). Trimming at V came to 8 bases and at J to 4 bases, leaving 5 bases not matched to a gene.

The CDR3 coding sequence is TGTGCCAGTAGTATAGATGGGGGAGGGCAAGAGACCCAGTACTTC. Translation: CASSIDGGGQETQYF. This chain connects TRBV19 to TRBJ2-5; 7 bases are a match to TRBD2. This CDR3 contains 15 residues. Trimming at V came to 0 bases and at J to 2 bases, leaving 3 bases not matched to a gene. Per the germline V gene, CDR1 is LNHDA and CDR2 is SQIVND (reference sequence).

The chain combines TRBV20-1 with TRBJ2-5; D not certain. TRBJ2-7 matches the DNA end more closely, so the J call is doubtful. Germline CDR1 is DFQATT and CDR2 is SNEGSKA (reference sequence). CDR3 length: 14 amino acids. DNA for the CDR3: TGCAGTGCTAGAGGACTTAGGGACTCCTACGAGCAGTACTTC. Translated, it gives CSARGLRDSYEQYF.

This clonotype was observed a handful of times. This sequence joins TRBV13 and TRBJ2-2, with 9 bases that match TRBD2. This CDR3 has 14 amino acids. V lost 5 bases, J lost 6 bases, and 4 bases stayed unmatched. Germline V gene sequence: CDR1 PRHDT, CDR2 FYEKMQ (reference sequence). The CDR3 loop reads CASSTGLAAGELFF. CDR3 DNA: TGTGCCAGCAGCACGGGACTAGCTGCCGGGGAGCTGTTTTTT.